A single sample is the source of the 14 T cell receptor beta chains below, sequenced in a study of early T cells in non-severe SARS-CoV-2 infection. TCRdb analysed the 5' RACE reads with MiXCR anew, one entry per CDR3 protein. Of 25,000 to 35,000 distinct CDR3 sequences listed, around 7% are singletons. The sequencing input was whole blood. These receptor sequences come from an adult who was a healthcare worker with PCR-confirmed SARS-CoV-2 infection or an uninfected control (not recorded which).

There are a few counts of this clonotype. The V gene is TRBV7-6, the J gene TRBJ1-1, with TRBD1 matching 9 bases. V was pared by 5 bases and J by 0 bases, with 4 bases of the junction left unmatched. Germline lookup yields CDR1 SGHVS and CDR2 FNYEAQ. The CDR3 is made up of 15 amino acids. CDR3 coding DNA: TGTGCCAGCAGCCCCCGACAGGGGGTGAACACTGAAGCTTTCTTT. Translation: CASSPRQGVNTEAFF.

This clonotype has a count of ten or more. The chain recombines TRBV5-1 with TRBJ2-3; D is undetermined. CDR1 is SGHRS, CDR2 YFSETQ, per germline. The V end lost 4 bases, the J end lost 8 bases, and 11 bases lay between the germline ends. The CDR3 is 12 amino acids. The CDR3 sequence is CASSPLDSTQYF. The CDR3 DNA sequence: TGCGCCAGCAGCCCCCTCGATAGTACGCAGTATTTT.

In its sample, this clonotype was seen many times. The rearrangement uses TRBV20-1 and TRBJ2-3, with unresolved D. Trimming took 5 bases from V and 4 from J, leaving 4 bases between them. CDR3 length: 10 amino acids. CDR1 is DFQATT, CDR2 SNEGSKA, per germline (reference sequence). DNA of the CDR3: TGCAGTGCTGGACCAGATACGCAGTATTTT. Amino acid sequence: CSAGPDTQYF.

This clonotype appeared many times. This rearrangement joins TRBV12-3 or TRBV12-4 to TRBJ2-4; D uncertain. This CDR3 comprises 14 residues. V was shortened by 6 bases and J by 0 bases, with 9 bases between the two germline ends. The CDR3 protein is CASRGYGAKNIQYF. As DNA, the CDR3 is TGTGCCAGCAGGGGGTACGGAGCCAAAAACATTCAGTACTTC.

This clonotype was recorded many times. The chain employs TRBV6-6 and TRBJ2-1, with 8 bases that match TRBD2. Losses at the gene ends were 11 bases for V and 0 bases for J; bases not matched to a gene: 6. The length of the CDR3 is 14 residues. The V gene's germline CDR1 is MNHNY and CDR2 SVGAGI (reference sequence). CDR3 DNA: TGTGCCGCGACGGGGGGGTACTCCTACAATGAGCAGTTCTTC. Its translation is CAATGGYSYNEQFF.

This clonotype was recorded many times. The V call is TRBV19, the J call TRBJ2-1, with D hard to call. V was pared by 7 bases and J by 0 bases, with 13 bases between. From germline, CDR1 is LNHDA and CDR2 SQIVND (reference sequence). The length of the CDR3 is 15 residues. The CDR3 reads CASNRALYSYNEQFF. The CDR3 DNA is TGTGCCAGTAACCGAGCGTTGTACTCCTACAATGAGCAGTTCTTC.

This clonotype was observed at least ten times. The genes are TRBV30 and TRBJ2-1, with D hard to call. Looked up from germline, CDR1 is GTSNPN and CDR2 is SVGIG (reference sequence). The V gene lost 0 bases and the J gene lost 9 bases, with 6 bases spanning the gap. The CDR3 is 11 residues long. CDR3 sequence reads: CAWSVATEQFF. CDR3 coding DNA: TGTGCCTGGAGTGTAGCGACTGAGCAGTTCTTC.

The chain has TRBV30 and TRBJ1-6; maybe TRBD1 (5 bases). Between the trimmed V and J ends, which lost 3 bases and 9 bases, there was a span of 15 bases. The CDR3 has 14 residues. Germline CDR1 and CDR2: GTSNPN and SVGIG (reference sequence). The CDR3, as DNA: TGTGCCTGGAGCGACGGGGCATCGAGTTCACCCCTCCACTTT. Translating gives CAWSDGASSSPLHF.

This clonotype was seen ten or more times. The chain combines TRBV12-3 or TRBV12-4 with TRBJ1-1; D gene unclear. CDR3 size: 13 residues. V lost 3 bases and J 7 bases, leaving 12 bases between the germline ends. The chain's CDR3 is CASSFSYKDEAFF. DNA of the CDR3: TGTGCCAGCAGTTTCTCTTACAAAGATGAAGCTTTCTTT.

This clonotype was found many times. The V call is TRBV20-1, the J call TRBJ1-5; D is unclear. Germline V gives CDR1 DFQATT, CDR2 SNEGSKA (reference sequence). The CDR3 spans 14 residues. The ends were cut back, 2 bases at V and 1 base at J, with 9 bases in the middle. The chain's CDR3 is CSARKGSSNQPQHF. The CDR3 DNA follows: TGCAGTGCTAGAAAAGGTAGCAGCAATCAGCCCCAGCATTTT.

This clonotype has ten or more counts. This chain joins TRBV12-3 or TRBV12-4 and TRBJ1-5; tentative D call: TRBD1 (5 bases). V was trimmed by 4 bases and J by 1 base, leaving 8 bases between them. This CDR3 region has 14 residues. CDR3 sequence reads: CASSSGWSNQPQHF. Written as DNA, the CDR3 is TGTGCCAGCAGTTCAGGGTGGAGCAATCAGCCCCAGCATTTT.

This clonotype was picked up many times. This chain links TRBV5-5 with TRBJ2-5; 9 bases fit TRBD2. The CDR3 length is 14 residues. V lost 4 bases, J lost 2 bases, and 3 bases stayed unmatched. Germline V lookup: CDR1 SGHKS, CDR2 YYEKEE (reference sequence). For the CDR3, the DNA is TGTGCCAGCAGCAGGCTAGCGGGGCAAGAGACCCAGTACTTC. Translated: CASSRLAGQETQYF.

V usage is TRBV5-1 and J usage is TRBJ2-7, with D perhaps matching TRBD1 (5 bases). Germline assignment: CDR1 SGHRS and CDR2 YFSETQ. The CDR3 spans 18 residues. V was trimmed by 2 bases and J by 3 bases, leaving 24 bases between them. The CDR3 coding sequence is TGCGCCAGCAGCTTCCAGGGTAACCCCTCACCCTTCAACTACGAGCAGTACTTC. It encodes CASSFQGNPSPFNYEQYF.

In this sample, this clonotype turned up many times. V gene TRBV14 combines with J gene TRBJ1-2; D remains ambiguous. CDR1 is SGHDN and CDR2 is FVKESK in the germline V gene. The CDR3 totals 12 residues. The V and J ends lost 3 bases and 12 bases respectively, with 14 bases between them. The CDR3 DNA reads as TGTGCCAGCAGCCAGAACCTAAACTATCACACCTTC. This gives the protein CASSQNLNYHTF.